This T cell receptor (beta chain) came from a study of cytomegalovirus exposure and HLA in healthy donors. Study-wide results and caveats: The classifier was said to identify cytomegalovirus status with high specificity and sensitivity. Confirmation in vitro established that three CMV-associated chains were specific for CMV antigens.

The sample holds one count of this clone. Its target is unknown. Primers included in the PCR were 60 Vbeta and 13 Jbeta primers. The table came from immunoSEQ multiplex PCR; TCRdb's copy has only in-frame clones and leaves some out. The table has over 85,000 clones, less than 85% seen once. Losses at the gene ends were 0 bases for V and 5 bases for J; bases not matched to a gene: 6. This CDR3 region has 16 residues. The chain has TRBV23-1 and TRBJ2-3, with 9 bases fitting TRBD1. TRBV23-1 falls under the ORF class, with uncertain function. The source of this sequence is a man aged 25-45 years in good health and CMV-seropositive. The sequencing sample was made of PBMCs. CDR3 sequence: CASSQSNRGRRDTQYF. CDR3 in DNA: TGCGCCAGCAGTCAATCGAACAGGGGGCGACGAGATACGCAGTATTTT.